The TCR beta chain described here comes from a study of beta chain features in type 1 diabetes. The overall study: Healthy donors resembled patients in age, gender and cell yields. Study observations and caveats: Patients' naive, central memory and regulatory TCRB repertoires appeared more alike than those of healthy donors. Across all four CD4+ subsets, people with type 1 diabetes showed modestly shorter TCRB CDR3s.

Only a few counts were recorded for this clone. Its antigen is unknown. The germline V gene encodes CDR1 MRHNA and CDR2 SNTAGT. The CDR3 has 13 amino acids. Trimming at V came to 5 bases and at J to 8 bases, leaving 5 bases not matched to a gene. Every bit of the isolated RNA underwent reverse transcription, so sequencing read expressed TCRB transcripts. The table came from immunoSEQ multiplex PCR; TCRdb's copy has only in-frame clones and leaves some out. The repertoire holds 300,000 to 400,000 clones, with around 10% as singletons. This TCR was recovered from a man aged 25 to 40 with type 1 diabetes. This chain joins TRBV6-4 and TRBJ2-1; 8 nucleotides match TRBD2. The sample was central memory CD4+ T cells from blood. CDR3 DNA sequence: TGTGCCAGCAGTCCGGGAGGGGAGCATGAGCAGTTCTTC. As protein: CASSPGGEHEQFF.